The clone carrying this T cell receptor beta chain was observed once. Germline V gene data show CDR1 as MDHEN and CDR2 as SYDVKM. The CDR3 is 14 amino acids. V trimming: 7 bases; J trimming: 2 bases; junction bases outside the gene matches: 5. This record comes from a study of T cell responses to AZD1222 COVID-19 vaccine. The method was immunoSEQ multiplex PCR; TCRdb's version includes in-frame clones alone and lacks a portion of them. This sample has tens of thousands of clones, with 80% to 90% found just once. This clonotype was sampled from an adult who received the AZD1222 COVID-19 vaccine. The sample consisted of peripheral blood, taken 28 days after the second AZD1222 dose. The rearrangement uses TRBV28 and TRBJ2-7, with 10 bases that match TRBD2. CDR3 residues: CASTRTSGPYEQYF. CDR3 coding DNA: TGTGCCAGCACCCGGACTAGCGGACCCTACGAGCAGTACTTC.